The next 26 T cell receptor beta chains were all read from a single sample in a study of CD8 T cells in ankylosing spondylitis. Whole-study findings and limits: Ankylosing spondylitis blood appeared to be characterized by a TCR beta motif of about eight highly homologous variants.

Antigen specificity for these receptors is unknown. TCRdb fed the 5' RACE reads into MiXCR, producing one record per CDR3 protein. The data contain about 540,000 distinct CDR3 sequences, roughly 13% of them singletons. Sample: blood, either unsorted or a sorted T cell fraction (not recorded which). All receptors come from a male donor with ankylosing spondylitis.

This clonotype has a handful of counts. The V call is TRBV30, the J call TRBJ2-7; 9 nucleotides agree with TRBD1. The germline V gene encodes CDR1 GTSNPN and CDR2 SVGIG (reference sequence). The trim removed 0 bases at V and 6 bases at J, leaving 6 bases unmatched. The CDR3 extends over 14 amino acids. CDR3 coding DNA: TGTGCCTGGAGTGTACACAGGGGGCCCATCGAGCAGTACTTC. This codes for CAWSVHRGPIEQYF.

This clonotype was counted many times. V and J are TRBV10-3 and TRBJ2-7; 8 positions agree with TRBD2. Trimming cost V 3 bases and J 5 bases; bases outside gene matches: 9. CDR1 ENHRY and CDR2 SYGVKD come from the germline V gene. This CDR3 comprises 15 residues. The CDR3: CAISDSGGRTHEQYV. In DNA form, the CDR3 reads TGTGCCATCAGTGATTCGGGCGGGAGGACCCACGAGCAGTACGTC.

The chain uses TRBV10-3 and TRBJ1-2; 9 nucleotides align to TRBD1. V trimming: 2 bases; J trimming: 6 bases; junction bases outside the gene matches: 1. The CDR3 totals 13 residues. Germline CDR1 is ENHRY and CDR2 is SYGVKD. The CDR3 here is CAISEDRGDGYTF. Written as DNA, the CDR3 is TGTGCCATCAGTGAGGACAGGGGGGATGGCTACACCTTC.

The chain couples TRBV4-2 to TRBJ1-4; TRBD1 agrees at 7 bases. The CDR3 runs 13 residues. CDR1 is LGHNA and CDR2 is YNFKEQ in the germline V gene. Trimming cost V 4 bases and J 8 bases; bases outside gene matches: 4. The CDR3 region is CASSPDRAEKLFF. CDR3 in DNA: TGTGCCAGCAGCCCAGACAGGGCCGAAAAACTGTTTTTT.

This clonotype turned up a few times. The chain is built from TRBV7-8 and TRBJ2-2; tentatively, D is TRBD1 or TRBD2 (5 bases each). V lost 2 bases, J lost 0 bases, and 16 bases lay in between. The CDR3 covers 18 residues. The germline gives CDR1 SGHVS, CDR2 FQNEAQ. CDR3 nucleotides: TGTGCCAGCAGCTTACGGACACCGGGGCCCGCGAACACCGGGGAGCTGTTTTTT. Translation: CASSLRTPGPANTGELFF.

This clonotype appeared a few times. The chain combines TRBV6-5 with TRBJ2-1, with 11 nucleotides matching TRBD2. J gave up 6 bases and V 2 bases, and 3 bases lay outside the gene matches. Germline CDR1 is MNHEY and CDR2 is SVGAGI. CDR3 length: 15 amino acids. CDR3 DNA sequence: TGTGCCAGCAGTTACGCTAGCGGGAGGTCCAATGAGCAGTTCTTC. It translates to CASSYASGRSNEQFF.

The chain uses TRBV20-1 and TRBJ1-2; 9 nucleotides line up with TRBD1. The V and J ends lost 3 bases and 7 bases, in that order; junction bases with no gene match: 9. The CDR3 has 14 residues. Germline lookup yields CDR1 DFQATT and CDR2 SNEGSKA (reference sequence). The CDR3 region has the DNA TGCAGTGCTAGGATCCCGGGACAGGGCTCTGGCTACACCTTC. The encoded protein is CSARIPGQGSGYTF.

V and J are TRBV12-3 or TRBV12-4 and TRBJ1-3; weak D call: TRBD1 (6 bases). Between the trimmed V and J ends, which lost 5 bases and 4 bases, there was a span of 21 bases. The CDR3 has 17 residues. The CDR3 DNA sequence: TGTGCCAGCAGTGAGGGGCCAGGGGCTAGCATCGGAAACACCATATATTTT. It codes for CASSEGPGASIGNTIYF.

The sample holds a few counts of this clonotype. J is TRBJ1-1 and V is TRBV7-9; 8 bases are shared with TRBD1. Germline V gives CDR1 SEHNR, CDR2 FQNEAQ (reference sequence). The CDR3 has 16 amino acids. Trimming removed 5 bases from V and 4 bases from J; junction bases left unmatched: 12. The CDR3 reads CASSPWTGFGGTEAFF. The CDR3, as DNA: TGTGCCAGCAGCCCTTGGACAGGGTTTGGCGGCACTGAAGCTTTCTTT.

V gene TRBV20-1 combines with J gene TRBJ1-1; D gene ambiguous. Looked up from germline, CDR1 is DFQATT and CDR2 is SNEGSKA (reference sequence). The CDR3 spans 16 residues. Trimming removed 0 bases at V and 3 bases at J, with 17 bases between. The CDR3 region is CSARDLRSGSDTEAFF. CDR3 sequence (DNA): TGCAGTGCTAGAGACCTACGGTCGGGGTCCGACACTGAAGCTTTCTTT.

This clonotype was recorded a few times. The chain has TRBV11-2 and TRBJ1-5, with D possibly being TRBD1 (5 bases). The V and J ends lost 0 bases and 5 bases respectively, with 11 bases between them. Germline-derived CDR1 and CDR2 are SGHAT and FQNNGV. The CDR3 has 15 residues. In DNA, the CDR3 is TGTGCCAGCAGCTTAGATGGGGACTACTATCAGCCCCAGCATTTT. This codes for CASSLDGDYYQPQHF. Using reference TRBV11-2 and TRBJ1-5 for the parts outside the CDR3, the full variable domain is EAGVAQSPRYKIIEKRQSVAFWCNPISGHATLYWYQQILGQGPKLLIQFQNNGVVDDSQLPKDRFSAERLKGVDSTLKIQPAKLEDSAVYLCASSLDGDYYQPQHFGDGTRLSIL.

This clonotype was observed a handful of times. The rearrangement uses TRBV20-1 and TRBJ1-6, with 7 bases that match TRBD1. Losses at the gene ends were 6 bases for V and 5 bases for J; bases not matched to a gene: 10. This CDR3 is 15 amino acids long. The germline gives CDR1 DFQATT, CDR2 SNEGSKA (reference sequence). CDR3 in amino acids: CSARPGGGNNSPLHF. The CDR3 coding sequence is TGCAGTGCCCGCCCAGGGGGAGGGAATAATTCACCCCTCCACTTT.

At least ten counts were recorded for this clonotype. The gene calls are TRBV11-2 and TRBJ2-1; possibly TRBD1 for D (5 bases). V shed 0 bases and J shed 8 bases, with 8 bases lying between them. Looked up from germline, CDR1 is SGHAT and CDR2 is FQNNGV. This CDR3 is built from 13 residues. DNA for the CDR3: TGTGCCAGCAGCTTAGACAGGGCCCATGAGCAGTTCTTC. Amino acid sequence: CASSLDRAHEQFF.

This clonotype has a handful of counts. J is TRBJ1-2 and V is TRBV20-1, with 10 bases fitting TRBD1. The germline CDR1 and CDR2 sequences are DFQATT and SNEGSKA (reference sequence). The V and J ends lost 6 bases and 1 base, in that order; junction bases with no gene match: 11. CDR3 length: 16 amino acids. The CDR3 loop reads CSAGQGGAGDNYGYTF. The CDR3 region has the DNA TGCAGTGCCGGACAGGGGGGGGCAGGAGATAACTATGGCTACACCTTC.

The chain employs TRBV4-2 and TRBJ2-3; no reliable D call. CDR1 is LGHNA, CDR2 YNFKEQ, per germline. Deletions cut 4 bases from V and 6 bases from J, with 17 bases between. The CDR3 runs to 15 residues. CDR3 nucleotides: TGTGCCAGCAGCCCTCAGCTCGTCCTGGGGGATACGCAGTATTTT. Translating it yields CASSPQLVLGDTQYF.

A few counts support this clonotype. The V and J genes are TRBV7-9 and TRBJ2-7; D call uncertain. Germline-derived CDR1 and CDR2 are SEHNR and FQNEAQ (reference sequence). V lost 3 bases and J 2 bases, leaving 8 bases between the germline ends. The CDR3 has 13 amino acids. CDR3 loop: CASSLGRPYEQYF. CDR3 nucleotide sequence: TGTGCCAGCAGCTTGGGTAGACCCTACGAGCAGTACTTC. The whole variable domain, remainder taken from reference TRBV7-9 and TRBJ2-7, is DTGVSQNPRHKITKRGQNVTFRCDPISEHNRLYWYRQTLGQGPEFLTYFQNEAQLEKSRLLSDRFSAERPKGSFSTLEIQRTEQGDSAMYLCASSLGRPYEQYFGPGTRLTVT.

This clonotype showed up many times. The chain combines TRBV7-8 with TRBJ2-1; weak D call: TRBD1 (7 bases). From germline, CDR1 is SGHVS and CDR2 FQNEAQ. The CDR3 sequence is 15 residues long. Trimming took 2 bases from V and 7 from J, leaving 15 bases between them. The CDR3 spells CASSLTMTGRNEQFF. In DNA, the CDR3 is TGTGCCAGCAGCTTAACTATGACAGGGAGGAATGAGCAGTTCTTC.

This chain links TRBV7-2 with TRBJ2-3, with 9 positions matching TRBD2. The CDR3 is 15 amino acids. V shed 7 bases and J 4 bases; nucleotides not matched to a gene: 9. The V gene's germline CDR1 is SGHTA and CDR2 FQGNSA. The CDR3 DNA is TGTGCCAGCACCAGGGGCGGGAGGGCCGCAGATACGCAGTATTTT. Its protein product is CASTRGGRAADTQYF.

The V and J genes are TRBV2 and TRBJ2-5; D is undetermined. Germline CDR1 reads SNHLY; CDR2 reads FYNNEI. With 6 bases removed from V and 0 bases from J, the gap between germline ends came to 8 bases. CDR3 length: 13 residues. The CDR3 DNA reads TGTGCCAGCAGGTACAGAAACCAAGAGACCCAGTACTTC. Translated: CASRYRNQETQYF. Full variable domain (missing parts from reference TRBV2 and TRBJ2-5): EPEVTQTPSHQVTQMGQEVILRCVPISNHLYFYWYRQILGQKVEFLVSFYNNEISEKSEIFDDQFSVERPDGSNFTLKIRSTKLEDSAMYFCASRYRNQETQYFGPGTRLLVL.

This clonotype showed up many times. The chain couples TRBV5-1 to TRBJ2-2; the D is unclear. Trimming stripped 3 bases from V and 7 bases from J, with 10 bases between. Germline-derived CDR1 and CDR2 are SGHRS and YFSETQ. This CDR3 spans 13 amino acids. CDR3 residues: CASSSQSHGELFF. DNA for the CDR3: TGCGCCAGCAGCTCCCAGAGCCACGGGGAGCTGTTTTTT.

The chain links TRBV29-1 to TRBJ2-6, with D possibly TRBD1 on 6 matching bases. Deletions cut 4 bases from V and 1 base from J, with 11 bases between. This CDR3 comprises 15 residues. Germline CDR1 reads SQVTM; CDR2 reads ANQGSEA. The CDR3 region is CSVGKGQSGANVLTF. CDR3 nucleotides: TGCAGCGTTGGGAAAGGACAGTCTGGGGCCAACGTCCTGACTTTC.

The chain uses TRBV20-1 and TRBJ1-1; unclear D gene. Germline V gene lookup returns CDR1 DFQATT and CDR2 SNEGSKA (reference sequence). CDR3 size: 11 residues. Trimming cost V 6 bases and J 3 bases, with 8 bases left between them. The CDR3 coding sequence is TGCAGTGCAAACACGGACACTGAAGCTTTCTTT. Its translation: CSANTDTEAFF.

This clonotype was seen a few times. This chain's CDR3 is CSARVIGRAYEQYF. For the CDR3, the DNA is TGCAGTGCTAGAGTGATCGGGAGAGCGTACGAGCAGTACTTC. The chain recombines TRBV20-1 with TRBJ2-7, with D perhaps TRBD2 (6 bases). V was clipped by 1 base and J by 4 bases, with 14 bases between them. The V gene's germline CDR1 is DFQATT and CDR2 SNEGSKA (reference sequence). This CDR3 comprises 14 residues.

The chain joins TRBV21-1 to TRBJ2-1; the table's TRBD1 call for D was not verified on the DNA. TRBV21-1 is a listed pseudogene. This CDR3 has 16 amino acids. CDR3 bases: TGTGCCCCCCTACAAAAGTCCACTAGGAAGTCGGAAGAGCAGTTCTTC. Translating it yields CAPLQKSTRKSEEQFF.

This clonotype occurred a few times. The chain has TRBV7-2 and TRBJ2-7; no reliable D call. This CDR3 is 14 amino acids long. Germline values: CDR1 SGHTA, CDR2 FQGNSA. V was shortened by 2 bases and J by 4 bases, with 12 bases between the two germline ends. DNA of the CDR3: TGTGCCAGCAGCTTAAGACTCGGCTGGTACGAGCAGTACGTC. Its translation: CASSLRLGWYEQYV.

This clonotype was seen ten or more times. This chain uses TRBV25-1 with TRBJ2-5; D call uncertain. V was shortened by 0 bases and J by 5 bases, with 10 bases between the two germline ends. There are 14 residues in the CDR3. Per the germline V gene, CDR1 is MGHDK and CDR2 is SYGVNS. The CDR3 sequence: CASSEYELQETQYF. The CDR3 DNA is TGTGCCAGCAGTGAATATGAGCTACAGGAGACCCAGTACTTC. The full variable domain, its missing parts supplied by reference TRBV25-1 and TRBJ2-5, is EADIYQTPRYLVIGTGKKITLECSQTMGHDKMYWYQQDPGMELHLIHYSYGVNSTEKGDLSSESTVSRIRTEHFPLTLESARPSHTSQYLCASSEYELQETQYFGPGTRLLVL.